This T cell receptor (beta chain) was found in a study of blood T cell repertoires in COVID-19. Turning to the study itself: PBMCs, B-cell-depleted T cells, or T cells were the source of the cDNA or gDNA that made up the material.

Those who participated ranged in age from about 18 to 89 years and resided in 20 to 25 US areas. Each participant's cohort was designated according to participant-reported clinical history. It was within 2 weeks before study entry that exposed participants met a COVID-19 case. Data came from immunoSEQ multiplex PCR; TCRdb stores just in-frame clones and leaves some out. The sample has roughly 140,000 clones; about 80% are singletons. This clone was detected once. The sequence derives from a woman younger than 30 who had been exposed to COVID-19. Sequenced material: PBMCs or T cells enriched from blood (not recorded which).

CDR3 bases: TGTGCCAGCAGCCCCTCTCAGGGTCAGGCTGTGGAAAAACTGTTTTTT. It encodes CASSPSQGQAVEKLFF. This rearrangement joins TRBV11-3 to TRBJ1-4, with D possibly matching TRBD1 (5 bases). The length of the CDR3 is 16 residues. V shed 5 bases and J shed 8 bases, with 21 bases lying between them. CDR1 and CDR2 (germline): SGHNT, YENEEA.